This T cell receptor (beta chain) appears in the sequencing data of a study of blood T cell repertoires in COVID-19. Whole-study context: Samples of COVID-19 (acute and convalescent) were obtained from the United States, Italy and Spain. Nucleic acid was either cDNA or gDNA, and it came from T cells, B-cell-depleted T cells, or PBMCs.

This clone was found once. The length of the CDR3 is 14 residues. With 3 bases removed from V and 3 bases from J, the gap between germline ends came to 12 bases. Germline V gene data show CDR1 as SGHRS and CDR2 as YFSETQ. Profiling relied on immunoSEQ multiplex PCR, and the TCRdb table lists in-frame clones only, not all of them. This sample has around 70,000 clones; 89% occur once, and the top ten carry roughly 9.6%. The sequenced sample consisted of peripheral blood. This clonotype originated in a man at least 80 years old with acute or convalescent COVID-19. V and J are TRBV5-1 and TRBJ1-1; a possible D gene is TRBD1 (6 bases). CDR3 nucleotide sequence: TGCGCCAGCAGCTGGCAGGGGATGGACACTGAAGCTTTCTTT. It encodes CASSWQGMDTEAFF.